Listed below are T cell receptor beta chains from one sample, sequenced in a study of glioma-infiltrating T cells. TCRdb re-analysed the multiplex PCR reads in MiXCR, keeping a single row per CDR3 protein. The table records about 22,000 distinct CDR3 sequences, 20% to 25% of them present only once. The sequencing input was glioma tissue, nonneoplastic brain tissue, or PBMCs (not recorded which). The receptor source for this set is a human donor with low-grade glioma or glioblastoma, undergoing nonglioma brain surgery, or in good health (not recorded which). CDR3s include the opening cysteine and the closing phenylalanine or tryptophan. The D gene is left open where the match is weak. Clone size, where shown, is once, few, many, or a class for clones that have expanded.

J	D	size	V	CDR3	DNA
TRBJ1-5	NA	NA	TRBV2	CASSRTGPNQPQHF	TGTGCCAGCAGCCGAACAGGTCCCAATCAGCCCCAGCATTTT
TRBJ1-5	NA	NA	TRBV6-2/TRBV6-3	CASSLVVGENQHQNF	TGTGCCAGCAGTTTAGTCGTTGGGGAGAATCAGCACCAGAATTTT
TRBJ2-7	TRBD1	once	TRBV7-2	CASSSRTGQAIRGHTF	TGTGCCAGCAGCTCTCGAACCGGACAGGCCATCCGAGGCCACACCTTC
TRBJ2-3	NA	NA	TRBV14	CASKRAGAITDTQYF	TGTGCCAGCAAGAGGGCGGGGGCTATCACAGATACGCAGTATTTT
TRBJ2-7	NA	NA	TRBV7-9	CASSPRQGSSYEQYF	TGTGCCAGCAGCCCAAGGCAGGGCTCGTCCTACGAGCAGTACTTC
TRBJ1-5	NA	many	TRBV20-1	CSARGGRNAGQPQHF	TGCAGTGCTAGGGGGGGGCGCAATGCGGGCCAGCCCCAGCATTTT
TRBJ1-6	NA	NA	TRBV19	CASRLSYNSPLHF	TGTGCCAGCAGACTCTCCTATAATTCACCCCTCCACTTT
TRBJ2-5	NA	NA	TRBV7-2	CASSSRLAEENQYF	TGTGCCAGCAGCTCAAGGCTAGCCGAAGAGAACCAGTACTTC
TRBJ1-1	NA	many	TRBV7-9	CASSLGASNTEAFF	TGTGCCAGCAGCTTAGGGGCCTCGAACACTGAAGCTTTCTTT
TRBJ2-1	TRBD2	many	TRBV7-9	CASSSGTSGVEQFF	TGTGCCAGCAGCTCAGGGACTAGCGGGGTTGAGCAGTTCTTC
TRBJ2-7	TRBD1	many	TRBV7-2	CASSSGQTYEQYF	TGTGCCAGCAGCTCGGGACAGACCTACGAGCAGTACTTC
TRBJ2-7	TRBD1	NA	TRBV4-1	CASSLGTGPGGEQYF	TGCGCCAGCAGCCTCGGGACAGGGCCGGGGGGCGAGCAGTACTTC